These 25 T cell receptor beta chains came from one sample sequenced in a study of T cells after yellow fever vaccination. In TCRdb, the 5' RACE reads were re-called with MiXCR into one record per CDR3 protein. The table shows under 500,000 distinct CDR3 sequences, with approximately 19% occurring only once. The material was PBMCs, obtained before the yellow fever booster vaccination. These receptors were collected from a man younger than 30 who received the YFV17D yellow fever vaccine.

This rearrangement joins TRBV7-9 to TRBJ2-1; D not certain. CDR1 is SEHNR, CDR2 FQNEAQ, per germline (reference sequence). The CDR3 runs to 10 residues. The V gene lost 5 bases and the J gene lost 10 bases, with 6 bases spanning the gap. CDR3 protein: CASSLREQFF. For the CDR3, the DNA is TGTGCCAGCAGCCTCCGGGAGCAGTTCTTC.

The table lists this clonotype with a few counts. This rearrangement joins TRBV25-1 to TRBJ1-1, with TRBD1 identical over 7 bases. The CDR3 loop spans 14 amino acids. Germline loops: CDR1 MGHDK, CDR2 SYGVNS. V dropped 2 bases and J dropped 5; count of bases not matched to a gene: 5. The CDR3 DNA sequence: TGTGCCAGCAGTGAACAGGGGGGTCGAACTGAAGCTTTCTTT. Translated: CASSEQGGRTEAFF.

The chain recombines TRBV20-1 with TRBJ2-7; the D gene is possibly TRBD2 (5 bases). The germline gives CDR1 DFQATT, CDR2 SNEGSKA (reference sequence). The CDR3 is 13 amino acids. V lost 0 bases and J lost 1, with 7 bases in between. CDR3 nucleotide sequence: TGCAGTGCTAGAGATGAGGGTTCCTACGAGCAGTACTTC. It is translated as CSARDEGSYEQYF.

The chain recombines TRBV6-6 with TRBJ2-5, with 9 bases that match TRBD1. V lost 8 bases to trimming and J lost 0 bases; unmatched junction nucleotides: 10. Germline loops: CDR1 MNHNY, CDR2 SVGAGI (reference sequence). The CDR3 is 16 residues long. CDR3 sequence (DNA): TGTGCCAGCCGTTGGACAGGGGCTTTGTACCAAGAGACCCAGTACTTC. Translated: CASRWTGALYQETQYF.

This clonotype has a handful of counts. The V and J genes are TRBV4-1 and TRBJ1-1; no clear D gene. Trimming left V 3 bases short and J 7 bases short, with 9 bases between. The CDR3 is 12 residues long. Germline assignment: CDR1 MGHRA and CDR2 YSYEKL. The CDR3 protein is CASSQGWSEAFF. Here the CDR3 DNA reads TGCGCCAGCAGCCAGGGGTGGAGTGAAGCTTTCTTT.

This clonotype has only a few counts. The chain uses TRBV5-1 and TRBJ2-7; 7 bases are a match to TRBD1. The germline gives CDR1 SGHRS, CDR2 YFSETQ. The J segment lost 0 bases and the V segment lost 4 bases, leaving 10 bases of the junction unmatched. CDR3 size: 16 residues. CDR3 in amino acids: CASSGPGQKISYEQYF. The CDR3 DNA is TGCGCCAGCAGCGGGCCGGGACAGAAAATCTCCTACGAGCAGTACTTC. The variable domain in full, with the rest retrieved from reference TRBV5-1 and TRBJ2-7, is KAGVTQTPRYLIKTRGQQVTLSCSPISGHRSVSWYQQTPGQGLQFLFEYFSETQRNKGNFPGRFSGRQFSNSRSEMNVSTLELGDSALYLCASSGPGQKISYEQYFGPGTRLTVT.

This clonotype showed up just a few times. The V and J genes are TRBV5-6 and TRBJ1-5, with unresolved D. This CDR3 has 12 residues. Germline assignment: CDR1 SGHDT and CDR2 YYEEEE. V lost 3 bases and J 6 bases, leaving 7 bases between the germline ends. The CDR3 region has the DNA TGTGCCAGCAGCTCTACAGTTCAGCCCCAGCATTTT. It is translated as CASSSTVQPQHF.

This clonotype has more than one count but fewer than ten. The V call is TRBV4-3, the J call TRBJ1-1; D is unclear. CDR3 length: 17 residues. Germline V gives CDR1 LGHNA, CDR2 YSLEER. Trimming pared 2 bases from V and 1 base from J, leaving 17 bases between. The CDR3 region is CASSQKIARTGNTEAFF. In nucleotides, the CDR3 is TGCGCCAGCAGCCAAAAGATAGCCCGGACGGGGAACACTGAAGCTTTCTTT.

The gene calls are TRBV2 and TRBJ1-2; possible D gene TRBD1, 5 bases. CDR1 SNHLY and CDR2 FYNNEI come from the germline V gene. The CDR3 contains 15 residues. V dropped 7 bases and J dropped 1 base, with 16 bases sitting between them. The chain's CDR3 is CASTELGVGNYGYTF. Written as DNA, the CDR3 is TGTGCCAGCACCGAATTAGGGGTGGGTAACTATGGCTACACCTTC.

This clonotype showed up just a few times. This chain uses TRBV5-1 with TRBJ2-7; 13 nucleotides match TRBD2. The CDR3 length is 15 residues. Per the germline V gene, CDR1 is SGHRS and CDR2 is YFSETQ. The junction had 6 bases not matched to a gene; V was cut back by 4 bases and J by 5 bases. CDR3 bases: TGCGCCAGCAGCCTACTAGCGGGGGGGCCCAACGAGCAGTACTTC. Protein product: CASSLLAGGPNEQYF. The whole variable domain, remainder taken from reference TRBV5-1 and TRBJ2-7, is KAGVTQTPRYLIKTRGQQVTLSCSPISGHRSVSWYQQTPGQGLQFLFEYFSETQRNKGNFPGRFSGRQFSNSRSEMNVSTLELGDSALYLCASSLLAGGPNEQYFGPGTRLTVT.

The J gene is TRBJ2-5, the V gene TRBV5-1; maybe TRBD2 (5 bases). This CDR3 region has 13 residues. Trimming shortened V by 0 bases and J by 5 bases, and 8 bases separated the two germline ends. Germline values: CDR1 SGHRS, CDR2 YFSETQ. CDR3 nucleotides: TGCGCCAGCAGCTTGGATTGGAGGGAGACCCAGTACTTC. It is translated as CASSLDWRETQYF.

This clonotype has a handful of counts. The chain carries TRBV9 and TRBJ2-1, with 12 bases that match TRBD2. There are 15 residues in the CDR3. Trimming at V came to 4 bases and at J to 4 bases, leaving 3 bases not matched to a gene. Germline V gene lookup returns CDR1 SGDLS and CDR2 YYNGEE. CDR3 sequence reads: CASSQLAGGYNEQFF. As DNA, the CDR3 is TGTGCCAGCAGCCAACTAGCGGGGGGATACAATGAGCAGTTCTTC.

This clonotype came up a few times. V is TRBV6-5 and J is TRBJ1-5; D remains ambiguous. Germline V lookup: CDR1 MNHEY, CDR2 SVGAGI. V was cut by 6 bases and J by 0 bases, with 12 bases left in between. This CDR3 is 15 amino acids long. In DNA, the CDR3 is TGTGCCAGCAGAATAACAGCTGATAGCAATCAGCCCCAGCATTTT. Its protein is CASRITADSNQPQHF.

This clonotype turned up a few times. The V gene is TRBV29-1, the J gene TRBJ2-7; tentative D call: TRBD1 (6 bases). CDR3 size: 14 residues. V dropped 7 bases and J dropped 3 bases, with 19 bases sitting between them. Germline values: CDR1 SQVTM, CDR2 ANQGSEA. CDR3 in amino acids: CSGSPTGSGYEQYF. The CDR3 DNA is TGCAGCGGGAGCCCGACAGGTTCTGGCTACGAGCAGTACTTC.

The chain couples TRBV7-8 to TRBJ2-7; D may be TRBD1 or TRBD2 (5 bases each). The CDR3 runs 15 residues. V was cut by 0 bases and J by 7 bases, with 16 bases left in between. Germline V CDR1 and CDR2: SGHVS, FQNEAQ. The CDR3 bases are TGTGCCAGCAGCTTAGCGCCGTCCCGGGACGTAGAGCAGTACGTC. The encoded protein is CASSLAPSRDVEQYV.

V gene TRBV5-1 combines with J gene TRBJ1-5; the D gene is possibly TRBD1 (6 bases). V was pared by 0 bases and J by 7 bases, with 11 bases between. The CDR3 consists of 14 residues. Germline V gene data show CDR1 as SGHRS and CDR2 as YFSETQ. The CDR3 DNA sequence: TGCGCCAGCAGCTTGGAAGGGGGTGGGCAGCCCCAGCATTTT. It codes for CASSLEGGGQPQHF.

At least ten counts were recorded for this clonotype. This sequence joins TRBV4-3 and TRBJ2-7; no reliable D call. The length of the CDR3 is 13 residues. V lost 0 bases and J lost 1, with 4 bases in between. The germline V gene encodes CDR1 LGHNA and CDR2 YSLEER. The CDR3 here is CASSQDRSYEQYF. In DNA form, the CDR3 reads TGCGCCAGCAGCCAAGATCGTTCCTACGAGCAGTACTTC.

This clonotype was found a few times. V is TRBV6-6 and J is TRBJ2-4; tentative D call: TRBD1 (5 bases). The CDR3 length is 14 residues. Trimming removed 4 bases at V and 5 bases at J, with 12 bases between. Per germline, CDR1 MNHNY and CDR2 SVGAGI (reference sequence). The CDR3 sequence is CASSSWGIQNIQYF. CDR3 DNA: TGTGCCAGCAGTTCCTGGGGCATACAAAACATTCAGTACTTC.

This rearrangement joins TRBV4-1 to TRBJ2-2, with 13 positions matching TRBD2. The CDR3 totals 16 residues. Trimming at V came to 5 bases and at J to 5 bases, leaving 5 bases not matched to a gene. CDR1 and CDR2 from the germline V gene are MGHRA and YSYEKL. The CDR3 protein is CASSATSGGATGELFF. CDR3 DNA: TGCGCCAGCAGCGCCACTAGCGGGGGGGCTACCGGGGAGCTGTTTTTT.

This chain uses TRBV4-1 with TRBJ1-4; D unresolved. Trimming shortened V by 3 bases and J by 6 bases, and 14 bases separated the two germline ends. This CDR3 spans 15 amino acids. The germline gives CDR1 MGHRA, CDR2 YSYEKL. For the CDR3, the DNA is TGCGCCAGCAGCCAGCCGGGCTTTTGGCATGAAAAACTGTTTTTT. Translating it yields CASSQPGFWHEKLFF.

The chain links TRBV4-3 to TRBJ1-3, with TRBD1 as a possible D gene (5 bases). The CDR3 has 16 amino acids. The V end lost 0 bases, the J end lost 0 bases, and 9 bases lay between the germline ends. Germline V gene lookup returns CDR1 LGHNA and CDR2 YSLEER. As DNA, the CDR3 is TGCGCCAGCAGCCAAGATTCCAGGGCCTCTGGAAACACCATATATTTT. The encoded protein is CASSQDSRASGNTIYF.

CDR3 sequence reads: CASSFDVTGGNTEAFF. The CDR3, as DNA: TGTGCCAGCAGTTTCGATGTAACAGGTGGGAACACTGAAGCTTTCTTT. V gene TRBV6-2 or TRBV6-3 combines with J gene TRBJ1-1; TRBD1 is a possible D gene (5 bases). Germline-derived CDR1 and CDR2 are MNHEY and SVGEGT. CDR3 size: 16 residues. V gave up 4 bases and J gave up 1 base, with 16 bases separating them.

This clonotype has just a few counts. This chain uses TRBV12-3 or TRBV12-4 with TRBJ2-5, with TRBD2 matching 10 bases. V lost 7 bases and J lost 0; bases outside the gene matches: 5. CDR3 length equals 15 residues. CDR3 amino acids: CASKRGGPYQETQYF. CDR3 DNA: TGTGCCAGCAAGCGGGGGGGCCCGTACCAAGAGACCCAGTACTTC.

In this sample, this clonotype turned up a few times. The chain has TRBV13 and TRBJ2-1; TRBD1 agrees at 9 bases. This CDR3 is 14 amino acids long. The germline CDR1 and CDR2 sequences are PRHDT and FYEKMQ (reference sequence). Trimming cost V 5 bases and J 7 bases; bases outside gene matches: 6. CDR3 protein: CASSTGTGINEQFF. CDR3 sequence (DNA): TGTGCCAGCAGCACCGGGACAGGGATTAATGAGCAGTTCTTC.

J is TRBJ1-2 and V is TRBV6-6; TRBD1 is a possible D gene (5 bases). The germline V gene has CDR1 MNHNY and CDR2 SVGAGI (reference sequence). The CDR3 has 15 amino acids. Trimming removed 2 bases at V and 2 bases at J, with 12 bases between. CDR3 sequence (DNA): TGTGCCAGCAGTTACCGGCAGGGATCGAACTATGGCTACACCTTC. Translating gives CASSYRQGSNYGYTF.